This T cell receptor (beta chain) was sequenced during a study of a mutant IDH1 vaccine in newly diagnosed glioma. Regarding this clone: The antigen is not known.

Findings and limits, study-wide: Pseudoprogression seemed unlinked to shifts in top peripheral T cell clonotypes.

Sequencing was performed with immunoSEQ multiplex PCR; in TCRdb, only in-frame clones are kept and a portion is missing. The data hold 59,000 or so clones, with approximately 91% observed a single time. CDR1 and CDR2 (germline): LNHDA, SQIVND (reference sequence). The ends lost 5 bases at V and 8 bases at J; junction bases unmatched: 16. The CDR3 runs 18 residues. Time point reported: baseline, week 1 (first vaccination visit). Indicated treatment: pre-vaccination baseline after standard-of-care therapy. This sequence originates from a man aged 45-65 years with glioma. The chain employs TRBV19 and TRBJ2-3, with 13 bases that match TRBD2. Sequenced material: PBMCs, taken from a glioma patient treated with radiotherapy, temozolomide or both. For the CDR3, the DNA is TGTGCCAGTAGTGGGCCTCGACTAGCGGGGGGCTCCGAGGGTACGCAGTATTTT. Residues: CASSGPRLAGGSEGTQYF.